This T cell receptor beta chain comes out of a study of blood T cell repertoires in COVID-19. About the research overall: T cells, B-cell-depleted T cells, or PBMCs supplied cDNA or gDNA.

Per the original methods: Nucleated cell number was recorded as an estimate derived from reference gene primer amplification. The method was immunoSEQ multiplex PCR; TCRdb's version includes in-frame clones alone and lacks a portion of them. V and J calls and clone size follow that table, whereas D and trimming were derived from the DNA. This table has about 140,000 clones, about 86% appearing once. Trimming took 2 bases from V and 6 from J; bases not matched to a gene: 6. The CDR3 sequence is 16 residues long. CDR1 is SGHVS and CDR2 is FNYEAQ in the germline V gene. The sample consisted of peripheral blood. The receptor was isolated from a woman between 40 and 50 years old with acute or convalescent COVID-19. The genes are TRBV7-6 and TRBJ2-2, with 10 bases fitting TRBD2. The DNA of the CDR3 is TGTGCCAGCAGCTTATATCTAGCGGGAGTACCCGGGGAGCTGTTTTTT. Translating gives CASSLYLAGVPGELFF.